A selection of T cell receptor beta chains follows, all from one sample in a study of T cells in tuberculosis. Profiling relied on immunoSEQ multiplex PCR, and the TCRdb table lists in-frame clones only, not all of them. The data hold about 35,000 clones, with around nine tenths observed a single time. The source was PBMCs, collected at tuberculosis diagnosis. The receptors stem from an adult with tuberculosis. Each CDR3 is given with its conserved first and last residue. A D gene is named only where the DNA matches it firmly. Clone size, where shown, is once, few, many, or a class for clones that have expanded.

v_call	clone_size	d_call	j_call	cdr3_aa	cdr3_nt
TRBV30	.	.	TRBJ2-2	CAYNPRDTGELFF	TGTGCCTACAACCCCAGGGACACCGGGGAGCTGTTTTTT
TRBV10-1	.	.	TRBJ2-1	CASSDFNEQFF	TGCGCCAGCAGTGACTTTAATGAGCAGTTCTTC
TRBV27	.	.	TRBJ2-3	CASSLLTKADTQYF	TGTGCCAGCAGTCTCCTGACAAAAGCAGATACGCAGTATTTT
TRBV6-5	once	.	TRBJ1-1	CASYPLRRNTEAFF	TGTGCCAGCTACCCTCTCCGGAGGAACACTGAAGCTTTCTTT
TRBV6-6	once	TRBD1	TRBJ1-2	CASGTDYGYTF	TGTGCCAGCGGGACAGACTATGGCTACACCTTC
TRBV7-3	.	.	TRBJ2-1	CASSPYATAELYNEQFF	TGTGCCAGCAGCCCGTACGCCACAGCGGAGCTCTACAATGAGCAGTTCTTC
TRBV5-4	.	.	TRBJ2-5	CASSLERAEETQYF	TGTGCCAGCAGCTTGGAGCGGGCCGAAGAGACCCAGTACTTC
TRBV27	.	.	TRBJ1-1	CASSPRDKYTEAFF	TGTGCCAGCAGTCCACGGGACAAATACACTGAAGCTTTCTTT
TRBV5-1	.	TRBD2	TRBJ2-3	CASSLELAGVYTQYF	TGCGCCAGCAGCTTGGAACTAGCGGGAGTCTATACGCAGTATTTT
TRBV19	.	.	TRBJ1-2	CASTKGLYGYTF	TGTGCCAGTACCAAGGGGCTCTATGGCTACACCTTC
TRBV2	once	TRBD1	TRBJ2-4	CASATGQGNIQYF	TGTGCCAGCGCTACCGGACAGGGGAACATTCAGTACTTC
TRBV10-2	.	.	TRBJ2-1	CASSVERFRNEQFF	TGCGCCAGCAGTGTAGAGCGGTTCAGGAATGAGCAGTTCTTC
TRBV10-3	.	TRBD1	TRBJ1-1	CAISESRTGGTEAFF	TGTGCCATCAGTGAGTCCCGGACAGGGGGCACTGAAGCTTTCTTT
TRBV27	.	.	TRBJ1-2	CASSLSGGTYGYTF	TGTGCCAGCAGTTTATCGGGGGGAACTTATGGCTACACCTTC
TRBV4-2	.	.	TRBJ1-5	CASSQEFGVNQPQHF	TGTGCCAGCAGCCAAGAATTTGGAGTCAATCAGCCCCAGCATTTT
TRBV6-5	.	.	TRBJ1-5	CASSYSGNSNQPQHF	TGTGCCAGCAGTTACTCGGGCAATAGCAATCAGCCCCAGCATTTT
TRBV27	.	TRBD1	TRBJ2-7	CASSLDRSSYEQYF	TGTGCCAGCAGCCTGGACAGGAGCTCCTACGAGCAGTACTTC
TRBV4-3	.	TRBD1	TRBJ2-3	CASSQDQGQGGDTQYF	TGCGCCAGCAGCCAAGATCAGGGACAGGGAGGGGATACGCAGTATTTT
TRBV2	.	TRBD1	TRBJ1-1	CASSTGANTEAFF	TGTGCCAGCAGTACAGGGGCGAATACTGAAGCTTTCTTT
TRBV5-6	.	.	TRBJ1-5	CASSLQNKGAQHF	TGTGCCAGCAGCCTACAAAACAAAGGGGCCCAGCATTTT
TRBV14	.	.	TRBJ2-2	CASSRFQTGELFF	TGTGCCAGCAGCCGGTTTCAGACCGGGGAGCTGTTTTTT
TRBV7-9	.	TRBD1	TRBJ1-3	CASSPGTGSSGNTIYF	TGTGCCAGCAGCCCCGGGACAGGGAGCTCTGGAAACACCATATATTTT
TRBV21-1	.	.	TRBJ1-2	CASSKTRTGDNYGYTF	TGTGCCAGCAGCAAAACCCGCACAGGGGATAACTATGGCTACACCTTC
TRBV9	.	TRBD1	TRBJ2-7	CASSEGQNYEQYF	TGTGCCAGCAGCGAGGGACAGAACTACGAGCAGTACTTC
TRBV4-1	.	TRBD1	TRBJ2-7	CASSLDRVKNEQYF	TGCGCCAGCAGCCTGGACAGGGTTAAGAACGAGCAGTACTTC
TRBV5-6	.	TRBD1	TRBJ1-2	CASSSIQGAQNYGYTF	TGTGCCAGCAGCTCGATACAGGGGGCGCAGAACTATGGCTACACCTTC
TRBV7-8	.	.	TRBJ1-2	CASSVDLGQYYGYTF	TGTGCCAGCAGCGTCGACCTCGGACAGTACTATGGCTACACCTTC
TRBV28	once	TRBD2	TRBJ2-1	CASSVTSGGNNEQFF	TGTGCCAGCAGTGTTACTAGCGGGGGAAACAATGAGCAGTTCTTC
TRBV29-1	.	TRBD2	TRBJ2-7	CSVEGTSGRAGGSYEQYF	TGCAGCGTTGAGGGGACTAGCGGGAGGGCCGGTGGTTCCTACGAGCAGTACTTC
TRBV19	.	.	TRBJ2-1	CASSAQAPEQFF	TGTGCCAGTAGTGCCCAAGCCCCGGAGCAGTTCTTC
TRBV27	.	TRBD1	TRBJ2-3	CATAGTGITDTQYF	TGTGCCACAGCAGGGACAGGAATCACAGATACGCAGTATTTT
TRBV4-2	few	.	TRBJ1-5	CASSQARGNNQPQHF	TGTGCCAGCAGCCAAGCAAGGGGGAACAATCAGCCCCAGCATTTT
TRBV14	.	.	TRBJ2-1	CASSPYESYNEQFF	TGTGCCAGCAGCCCGTACGAGTCCTACAATGAGCAGTTCTTC
TRBV28	.	.	TRBJ2-1	CASTEFLESSYNEQFF	TGTGCCAGCACCGAGTTCCTGGAGAGCTCCTACAATGAGCAGTTCTTC
TRBV4-2	.	TRBD2	TRBJ2-2	CASSQLAGVNTGELFF	TGTGCCAGCAGCCAATTGGCGGGGGTGAACACCGGGGAGCTGTTTTTT
TRBV29-1	.	.	TRBJ1-4	CSVLEGPAGEKLFF	TGCAGCGTTCTAGAGGGTCCGGCGGGCGAAAAACTGTTTTTT
TRBV9	.	.	TRBJ2-2	CASSPPGPTTGELFF	TGTGCCAGCAGCCCCCCAGGGCCGACCACCGGGGAGCTGTTTTTT
TRBV2	.	TRBD1	TRBJ1-2	CASNNRGLGSYTF	TGTGCCAGCAATAACAGGGGGTTGGGTAGCTACACCTTC
TRBV6-5	.	.	TRBJ2-2	CASIGGGELFF	TGTGCCAGCATAGGGGGCGGGGAGCTGTTTTTT
TRBV19	.	TRBD1	TRBJ1-1	CASSALGQKHTEAFF	TGTGCCAGTAGTGCCTTGGGACAGAAACACACTGAAGCTTTCTTT
TRBV19	.	.	TRBJ2-7	CGRLRLQGEATTYEQYF	TGTGGACGACTACGATTACAGGGTGAGGCGACGACCTACGAGCAGTACTTC
TRBV6-5	.	.	TRBJ2-7	CASRTGFEQYF	TGTGCCAGCAGAACAGGGTTCGAGCAGTACTTC
TRBV30	.	TRBD1	TRBJ2-7	CAGGQGTYEQYF	TGTGCCGGGGGACAGGGAACCTACGAGCAGTACTTC
TRBV7-9	.	.	TRBJ2-2	CATGEYVDGELFF	TGTGCCACCGGGGAGTATGTGGACGGGGAGCTGTTTTTT
TRBV27	.	.	TRBJ1-6	CASSFIRGPLHF	TGTGCCAGCAGTTTCATCCGAGGGCCCCTCCACTTT
TRBV5-1	.	.	TRBJ2-5	CASSLIRGRETQYF	TGCGCCAGCAGCCTAATTAGGGGTCGAGAGACCCAGTACTTC
TRBV19	.	.	TRBJ1-1	CASIPQGQKDTEAFF	TGTGCCAGTATCCCACAGGGTCAGAAGGACACTGAAGCTTTCTTT
TRBV4-2	.	TRBD2	TRBJ2-2	CASSQGLAGEGGELFF	TGTGCCAGCAGCCAAGGACTAGCGGGGGAGGGCGGGGAGCTGTTTTTT
TRBV4-3	.	.	TRBJ2-2	CASSQESQGGRELFF	TGCGCCAGCAGCCAAGAGAGTCAGGGGGGCCGGGAGCTGTTTTTT
TRBV19	.	.	TRBJ1-2	CASRVTGTGYTF	TGTGCCAGTAGGGTCACAGGGACCGGCTACACCTTC
TRBV11-1	.	.	TRBJ2-7	CASSLDGGVGEQYF	TGTGCCAGCAGCTTAGATGGAGGGGTAGGCGAGCAGTACTTC
TRBV2	.	.	TRBJ2-5	CASSEQGIYQETQYF	TGTGCCAGCAGCGAACAGGGAATTTACCAAGAGACCCAGTACTTC
TRBV28	.	.	TRBJ2-7	CASSSSTGQDYEQYF	.
TRBV2	.	TRBD1	TRBJ2-1	CAGGTGSYNEQFF	TGTGCCGGGGGGACAGGATCCTACAATGAGCAGTTCTTC
TRBV30	.	.	TRBJ2-1	CAWGLSQVHNEQFF	TGTGCCTGGGGACTTAGCCAGGTTCACAATGAGCAGTTCTTC
TRBV14	.	.	TRBJ1-1	CASRRTGGLGDPNTEAFF	TGTGCCAGCAGGCGAACGGGGGGACTTGGGGACCCGAACACTGAAGCTTTCTTT